One T cell receptor beta chain is described in this entry. Its specificity is unknown. This CDR3 is 16 amino acids long. V was trimmed by 2 bases and J by 6 bases, leaving 16 bases between them. In germline, CDR1 is MNHEY, CDR2 SMNVEV (reference sequence). CD4+CD127+ cells were sorted as the conventional CD4 T cells. Repertoires were generated with immunoSEQ multiplex PCR, while TCRdb's copy carries only in-frame clones and drops some. Of 20,000 to 25,000 clones listed, 97% are singletons. These data come from a study of B cell selection in AIRE deficiency. Findings of the study overall: About 30.6% of healthy-shared Treg sequences were found among patient Tconv cells.

The specimen sequenced was conventional CD4+ T cells sorted from PBMCs. The source is a human donor with AIRE deficiency. The genes are TRBV27 and TRBJ2-2; D is ambiguous. The CDR3 region has the DNA TGTGCCAGCAGTTTAATATACGTCAGCCGGGCCGGGGAGCTGTTTTTT. Amino acids: CASSLIYVSRAGELFF.